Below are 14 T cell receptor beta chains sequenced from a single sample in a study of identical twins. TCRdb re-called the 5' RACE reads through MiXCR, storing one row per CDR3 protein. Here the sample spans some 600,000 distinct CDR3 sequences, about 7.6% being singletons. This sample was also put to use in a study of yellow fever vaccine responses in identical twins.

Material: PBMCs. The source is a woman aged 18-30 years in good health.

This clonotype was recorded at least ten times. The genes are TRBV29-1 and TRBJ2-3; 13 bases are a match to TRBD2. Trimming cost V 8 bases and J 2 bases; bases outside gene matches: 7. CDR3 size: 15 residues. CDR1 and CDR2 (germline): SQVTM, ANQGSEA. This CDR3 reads CSYRTSGSPTDTQYF. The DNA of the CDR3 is TGCAGCTACCGGACTAGCGGGAGTCCCACAGATACGCAGTATTTT.

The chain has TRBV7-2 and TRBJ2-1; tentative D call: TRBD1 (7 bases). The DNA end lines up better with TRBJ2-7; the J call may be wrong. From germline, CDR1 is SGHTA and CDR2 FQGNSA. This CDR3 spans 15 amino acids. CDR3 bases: TGTGCCAGCAGCTTAGCGCGGGGACAGTACAATGAGCAGTACTTC. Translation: CASSLARGQYNEQYF.

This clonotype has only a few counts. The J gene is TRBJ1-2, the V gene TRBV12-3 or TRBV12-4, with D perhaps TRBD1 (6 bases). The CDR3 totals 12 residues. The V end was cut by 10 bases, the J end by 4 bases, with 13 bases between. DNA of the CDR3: TGTGCCACCGGACAGACCCCCTATGGCTACACCTTC. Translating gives CATGQTPYGYTF.

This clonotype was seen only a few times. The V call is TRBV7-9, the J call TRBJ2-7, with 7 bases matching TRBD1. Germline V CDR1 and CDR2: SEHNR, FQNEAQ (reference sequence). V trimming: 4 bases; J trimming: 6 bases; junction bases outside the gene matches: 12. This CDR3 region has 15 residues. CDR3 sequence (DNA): TGTGCCAGCAGCTCCGGGACAGAGGTTTTAAGCGAGCAGTACTTC. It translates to CASSSGTEVLSEQYF.

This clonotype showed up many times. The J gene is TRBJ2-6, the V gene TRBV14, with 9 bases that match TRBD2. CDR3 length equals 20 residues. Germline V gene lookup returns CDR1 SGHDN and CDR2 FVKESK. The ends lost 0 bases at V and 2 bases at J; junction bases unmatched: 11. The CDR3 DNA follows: TGTGCCAGCAGCCAAGAAGGTCTAGCGGGAATCGGGACTGGGGCCAACGTCCTGACTTTC. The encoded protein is CASSQEGLAGIGTGANVLTF.

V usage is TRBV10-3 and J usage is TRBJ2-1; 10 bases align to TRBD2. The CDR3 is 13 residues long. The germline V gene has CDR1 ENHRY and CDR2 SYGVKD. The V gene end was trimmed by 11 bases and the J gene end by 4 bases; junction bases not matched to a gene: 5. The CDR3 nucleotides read TGTGCCGTCGGACTAGCGGAGTACAATGAGCAGTTCTTC. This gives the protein CAVGLAEYNEQFF.

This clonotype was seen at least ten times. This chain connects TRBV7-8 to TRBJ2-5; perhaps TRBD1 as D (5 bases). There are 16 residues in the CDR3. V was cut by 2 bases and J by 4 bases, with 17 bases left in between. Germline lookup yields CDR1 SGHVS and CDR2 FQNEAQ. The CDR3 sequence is CASSLFGRQGGETQYF. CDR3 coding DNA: TGTGCCAGCAGCTTATTCGGGCGGCAGGGTGGAGAGACCCAGTACTTC. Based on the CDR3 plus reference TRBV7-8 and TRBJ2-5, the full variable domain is GAGVSQSPRYKVAKRGQDVALRCDPISGHVSLFWYQQALGQGPEFLTYFQNEAQLDKSGLPSDRFFAERPEGSVSTLKIQRTQQEDSAVYLCASSLFGRQGGETQYFGPGTRLLVL.

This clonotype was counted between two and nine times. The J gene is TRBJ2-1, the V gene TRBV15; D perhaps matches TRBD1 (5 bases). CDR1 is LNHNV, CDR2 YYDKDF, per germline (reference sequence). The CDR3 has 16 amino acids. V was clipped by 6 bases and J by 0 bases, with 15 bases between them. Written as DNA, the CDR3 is TGTGCCACCAGATCGACAGACGGCAGCTCCTACAATGAGCAGTTCTTC. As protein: CATRSTDGSSYNEQFF.

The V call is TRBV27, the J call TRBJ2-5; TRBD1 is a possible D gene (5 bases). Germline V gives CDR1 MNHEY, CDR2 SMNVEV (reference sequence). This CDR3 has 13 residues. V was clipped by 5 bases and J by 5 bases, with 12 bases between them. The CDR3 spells CASSRRGRETQYF. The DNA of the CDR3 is TGTGCCAGCAGTCGTAGGGGCCGTGAGACCCAGTACTTC.

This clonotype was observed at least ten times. The CDR3, as DNA: TGTGCCAGCAGCCAAGGGTTGGTCACCGGGGAGCTGTTTTTT. Its translation: CASSQGLVTGELFF. The chain carries TRBV3-1 and TRBJ2-2, with D unclear. Per germline, CDR1 LGHDT and CDR2 YNNKEL (reference sequence). V lost 1 base to trimming and J lost 4 bases, with 7 bases between them. CDR3 length: 14 amino acids.

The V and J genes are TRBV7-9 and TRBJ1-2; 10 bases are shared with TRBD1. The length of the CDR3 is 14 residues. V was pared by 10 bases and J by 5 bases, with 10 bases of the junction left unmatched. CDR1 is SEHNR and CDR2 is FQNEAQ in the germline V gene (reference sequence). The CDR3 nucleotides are TGTGCCACAATTAGACAGGGGGCGACATATGGCTACACCTTC. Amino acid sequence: CATIRQGATYGYTF.

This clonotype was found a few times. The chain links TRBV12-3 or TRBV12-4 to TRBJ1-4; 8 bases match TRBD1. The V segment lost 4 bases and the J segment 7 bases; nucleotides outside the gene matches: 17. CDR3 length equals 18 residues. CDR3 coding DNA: TGTGCCAGCAGTTCTTCCATCTCGACAGGGGAACTTGGTGAAAAACTGTTTTTT. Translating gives CASSSSISTGELGEKLFF.

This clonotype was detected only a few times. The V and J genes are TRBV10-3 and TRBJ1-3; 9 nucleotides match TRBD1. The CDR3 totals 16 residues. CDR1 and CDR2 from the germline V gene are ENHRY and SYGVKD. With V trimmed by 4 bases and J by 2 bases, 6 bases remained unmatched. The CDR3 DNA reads TGTGCCATCAGTGGGCGGGACAGGGAAGCTGGAAACACCATATATTTT. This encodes CAISGRDREAGNTIYF.

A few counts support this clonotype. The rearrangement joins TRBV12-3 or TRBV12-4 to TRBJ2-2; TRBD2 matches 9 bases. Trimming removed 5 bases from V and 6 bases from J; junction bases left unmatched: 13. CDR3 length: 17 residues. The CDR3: CASSALWGTSSSGELFF. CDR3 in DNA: TGTGCCAGCAGTGCTCTTTGGGGGACTAGCTCTTCCGGGGAGCTGTTTTTT.